The clone carrying this TCR beta chain has just one count. The entry originates in a study of T cell changes during pregnancy in multiple sclerosis. TCRdb keeps only in-frame clones here, not all; method: immunoSEQ multiplex PCR. The sample contains approximately 130,000 clones, about 96% of which appear only once. Trimming took off 6 bases at V and 5 bases at J, with 16 bases between the two ends. Germline V gene sequence: CDR1 SNHLY, CDR2 FYNNEI. CDR3 length: 14 residues. This receptor was taken from a female donor with multiple sclerosis, enrolled in a pregnancy study. The sample in question was peripheral blood, obtained after pregnancy. The chain combines TRBV2 with TRBJ1-2, with D possibly being TRBD1 (6 bases). CDR3 in DNA: TGTGCCAGCAGGGGGGACACGCGCTTATATGGCTACACCTTC. Translated, it gives CASRGDTRLYGYTF.